One sample yielded the 17 T cell receptor beta chains listed below, sequenced in a study of PD-1 blockade in classical Hodgkin lymphoma. Every patient was affected by relapse after autologous stem cell transplantation, while exposure to brentuximab vedotin was not uniform. The protocol was immunoSEQ multiplex PCR, while the TCRdb copy is restricted to in-frame clones and leaves out a portion. This table has some 100,000 clones, 80% to 95% appearing once. Material: peripheral blood mononuclear cells (PBMCs), obtained at baseline. The receptors come from a human donor with classical Hodgkin lymphoma.

This rearrangement joins TRBV6-4 to TRBJ1-5; weak D call: TRBD1 (6 bases). From germline, CDR1 is MRHNA and CDR2 SNTAGT. This CDR3 is built from 13 residues. The V end was cut by 6 bases, the J end by 6 bases, with 12 bases between. The CDR3 DNA reads as TGTGCCAGCAGCAGGGGAGAGGGTCAGCCCCAGCATTTT. As protein: CASSRGEGQPQHF.

This chain uses TRBV28 with TRBJ1-5; D gene ambiguous. Trimming took off 4 bases at V and 0 bases at J, with 16 bases between the two ends. The CDR3 is 17 amino acids. Germline CDR1 reads MDHEN; CDR2 reads SYDVKM. DNA of the CDR3: TGTGCCAGCAGTTATGACCCGCCTAACTATAGCAATCAGCCCCAGCATTTT. Translation gives CASSYDPPNYSNQPQHF.

This clone showed up just once. The chain links TRBV5-1 to TRBJ1-2; D not resolved. Germline loops: CDR1 SGHRS, CDR2 YFSETQ. V lost 5 bases and J 0 bases, leaving 5 bases between the germline ends. The CDR3 length is 12 residues. CDR3 DNA sequence: TGCGCCAGCAGGGGCTCTAACTATGGCTACACCTTC. Residues: CASRGSNYGYTF. The full variable domain, rest sourced from reference TRBV5-1 and TRBJ1-2, is KAGVTQTPRYLIKTRGQQVTLSCSPISGHRSVSWYQQTPGQGLQFLFEYFSETQRNKGNFPGRFSGRQFSNSRSEMNVSTLELGDSALYLCASRGSNYGYTFGSGTRLTVV.

This chain uses TRBV5-1 with TRBJ2-5; D possibly corresponds to TRBD1 (6 bases). The CDR3 consists of 15 residues. V lost 1 base and J lost 2, with 12 bases in between. Germline CDR1 reads SGHRS; CDR2 reads YFSETQ. CDR3 DNA sequence: TGCGCCAGCAGCTTGTTTACCGGACAGCAAGAGACCCAGTACTTC. Its protein product is CASSLFTGQQETQYF.

A few counts support this clone. This chain joins TRBV6-1 and TRBJ1-5; D ambiguous. V was clipped by 7 bases and J by 5 bases, with 12 bases between them. The germline gives CDR1 MNHNS, CDR2 SASEGT. The CDR3 is made up of 13 amino acids. CDR3 region: CASKWADDQPQHF. The CDR3 bases are TGTGCCAGCAAGTGGGCAGACGATCAGCCCCAGCATTTT.

The V call is TRBV6-6, the J call TRBJ2-7, with D perhaps being TRBD1 or TRBD2 (5 bases each). V was trimmed by 2 bases and J by 4 bases, leaving 18 bases between them. The CDR3 contains 16 residues. The germline gives CDR1 MNHNY, CDR2 SVGAGI (reference sequence). CDR3 DNA: TGTGCCAGCAGTTACGGGGGTAGGCAAATGGGTTACGAGCAGTACTTC. Its translation is CASSYGGRQMGYEQYF.

This clone was detected only a few times. The V call is TRBV4-2, the J call TRBJ1-1; tentatively, D is TRBD1 (5 bases). Per germline, CDR1 LGHNA and CDR2 YNFKEQ. Trimming removed 0 bases at V and 11 bases at J, with 19 bases between. The CDR3 contains 15 residues. CDR3 sequence (DNA): TGTGCCAGCAGCCAAGATGCTTTGCCGGGGGGTAACGCTTTCTTT. Translating gives CASSQDALPGGNAFF.

As concerns this clone: A read error may account for a junction end that differs from germline. J is TRBJ2-7 and V is TRBV27, with TRBD1 matching over 12 bases. The CDR3 is made up of 14 amino acids. Germline CDR1 is MNHEY and CDR2 is SMNVEV (reference sequence). The CDR3: CASSFTGQGATFSF. The CDR3 DNA reads TGTGCCAGCAGTTTTACGGGACAGGGGGCAACGTTCTCTTTC.

The J gene is TRBJ2-3, the V gene TRBV5-1, with D possibly matching TRBD2 (6 bases). Per the germline V gene, CDR1 is SGHRS and CDR2 is YFSETQ. Trimming stripped 2 bases from V and 4 bases from J, with 14 bases between. There are 15 residues in the CDR3. The CDR3 region has the DNA TGCGCCAGCAGCTTAAGGGGACTCGGGGCAGATACGCAGTATTTT. Protein sequence: CASSLRGLGADTQYF.

This clone was found once. The CDR3 protein is CASSFLVENTGELFF. The CDR3, as DNA: TGCGCCAGCAGCTTCCTGGTGGAGAACACCGGGGAGCTGTTTTTT. The rearrangement joins TRBV5-1 to TRBJ2-2; the D is unclear. V lost 2 bases to trimming and J lost 1 base, with 9 bases between them. The CDR3 has 15 amino acids. The V gene's germline CDR1 is SGHRS and CDR2 YFSETQ.

The chain joins TRBV10-1 to TRBJ1-2; a weak D match, TRBD1 (5 bases). Per the germline V gene, CDR1 is WNHNN and CDR2 is SYGVQD (reference sequence). V lost 8 bases, J lost 0 bases, and 19 bases lay in between. The CDR3 covers 16 residues. DNA of the CDR3: TGCGCCAGCCCCCTCGGAGGGGTGGGGGCTAACTATGGCTACACCTTC. It is translated as CASPLGGVGANYGYTF.

The CDR3 DNA is TGTGCCAGCAGCTCCCGGTCAGCGGGAGGGCCTTGGAACACCGGGGAGCTGTTTTTT. Its protein product is CASSSRSAGGPWNTGELFF. The genes are TRBV13 and TRBJ2-2; 10 bases map to TRBD2. The germline CDR1 and CDR2 sequences are PRHDT and FYEKMQ (reference sequence). V trimming: 4 bases; J trimming: 1 base; junction bases outside the gene matches: 12. The CDR3 covers 19 residues.

The rearrangement uses TRBV27 and TRBJ2-2; a possible D gene is TRBD2 (5 bases). The CDR3 has 17 amino acids. The V end lost 7 bases, the J end lost 0 bases, and 18 bases lay between the germline ends. Germline-derived CDR1 and CDR2 are MNHEY and SMNVEV (reference sequence). The CDR3 reads CASKDSTLTPNTGELFF. CDR3 DNA: TGTGCCAGCAAGGACTCGACTCTCACACCGAACACCGGGGAGCTGTTTTTT.

V usage is TRBV19 and J usage is TRBJ2-1; 8 bases agree with TRBD2. With V trimmed by 2 bases and J by 5 bases, 5 bases remained unmatched. Germline-derived CDR1 and CDR2 are LNHDA and SQIVND (reference sequence). The CDR3 runs to 15 residues. The CDR3 loop reads CASSIQGTRHNEQFF. CDR3 nucleotides: TGTGCCAGTAGTATACAGGGGACTAGACACAATGAGCAGTTCTTC.

The J gene is TRBJ1-4, the V gene TRBV6-5, with 8 positions matching TRBD1. The ends lost 6 bases at V and 10 bases at J; junction bases unmatched: 13. The CDR3 spans 15 residues. Per the germline V gene, CDR1 is MNHEY and CDR2 is SVGAGI. The CDR3 sequence: CASRRGTDRAGKLFF. The CDR3 DNA reads as TGTGCCAGCAGGCGGGGTACGGACAGGGCCGGAAAACTGTTTTTT.

This chain uses TRBV27 with TRBJ2-7, with D maybe TRBD1 (5 bases). Germline CDR1 reads MNHEY; CDR2 reads SMNVEV (reference sequence). The CDR3 sequence is 15 residues long. Deletions cut 4 bases from V and 5 bases from J, with 18 bases between. CDR3 sequence (DNA): TGTGCCAGCAGTTATGCTCGGGCAGGGAAGAACGAGCAGTACTTC. Translating gives CASSYARAGKNEQYF.

The J gene is TRBJ2-2, the V gene TRBV19, with a tentative D call TRBD1 (6 bases). Trimming took 6 bases from V and 6 from J, leaving 14 bases between them. The CDR3 length is 14 residues. CDR1 and CDR2 from the germline V gene are LNHDA and SQIVND (reference sequence). CDR3: CASSLQGSPGELFF. CDR3 in DNA: TGTGCCAGTAGCCTACAGGGTAGTCCCGGGGAGCTGTTTTTT.